Here is one T cell receptor beta chain with its context. Its antigen is as yet unknown. Using immunoSEQ multiplex PCR, the repertoire was profiled, and TCRdb retains in-frame clones only, with some absent. The sample contains over 20,000 clones, 70% to 90% of which appear only once. Allogeneic regulatory or mature dendritic cells were co-cultured for roughly five days with CFSE-labeled sorted T cells at 1:10. Per the germline V gene, CDR1 is GTSNPN and CDR2 is SVGIG (reference sequence). The V and J ends lost 0 bases and 9 bases respectively, with 8 bases between them. The length of the CDR3 is 11 residues. This sample is drawn from a study of regulatory dendritic cells for organ transplantation.

This receptor was identified in a human donor in good health. Material for sequencing was naive CD4+ T cells from blood cultured with regulatory dendritic cells. Specified subset: CD45RA+ naive T cells. The chain carries TRBV30 and TRBJ2-5, with TRBD2 as a possible D gene (6 bases). The CDR3 DNA reads TGTGCCTGGAGTGTCCCGGGGGCCCAGTACTTC. Translating it yields CAWSVPGAQYF.